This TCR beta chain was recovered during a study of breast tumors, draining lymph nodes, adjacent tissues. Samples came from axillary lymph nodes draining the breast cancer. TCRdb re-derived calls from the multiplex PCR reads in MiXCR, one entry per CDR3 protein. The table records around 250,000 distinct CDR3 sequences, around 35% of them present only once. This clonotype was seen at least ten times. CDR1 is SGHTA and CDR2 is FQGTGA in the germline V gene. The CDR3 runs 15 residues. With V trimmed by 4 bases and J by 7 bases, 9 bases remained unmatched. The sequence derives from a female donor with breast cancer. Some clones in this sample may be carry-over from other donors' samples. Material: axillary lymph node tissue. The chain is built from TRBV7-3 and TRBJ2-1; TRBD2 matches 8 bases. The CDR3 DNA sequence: TGTGCCAGCAGCTGGGGGGCTAGCGGGTTAAATGAGCAGTTCTTC. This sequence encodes CASSWGASGLNEQFF.